The T cell receptor (beta chain) under discussion was sequenced for a study of memory B cells and T cells in multiple sclerosis. Study results and caveats: Clone-set sizes differed between compartments, so shared clonotype counts needed normalization.

As to this clone: Its antigen remains unknown.

CDR1 MNHEY and CDR2 SVGAGI come from the germline V gene. The CDR3 runs 13 residues. Assay: immunoSEQ multiplex PCR; the TCRdb copy retains only in-frame clones and omits some. The sample lists about 45,000 clones; approximately 80% were seen once. After stimulus-free culture, autoproliferating CFSE-dim and non-proliferating CFSE-high T cells were sequenced separately. Replicate wells were pooled after more than 6 days of stimulus-free culture of some 50 million CFSE-labeled PBMCs. Without exogenous stimuli, around 0.5 uM CFSE-labeled PBMCs were cultured serum-free. The chain carries TRBV6-5 and TRBJ2-5; D may be TRBD2 (6 bases). Near its end, the DNA agrees better with TRBJ2-7, so the J call may be wrong. Material for sequencing was PBMCs from blood kept in culture. The TCR was taken from a human donor with multiple sclerosis. CDR3 sequence: CASSPPGLNEQYF. In DNA, the CDR3 is TGTGCCAGCAGTCCCCCGGGACTTAACGAGCAGTACTTC.